In this sample, the clone carrying this T cell receptor (beta chain) turned up once. The sample belongs to a study of blood T cell repertoires in COVID-19. As for the study in general: Both acute and convalescent COVID-19 samples were obtained from the United States, Italy and Spain. PBMCs, B-cell-depleted T cells, or T cells provided the cDNA or gDNA that made up the material.

Per the authors' pipeline: From reference gene primer amplification, estimates of nucleated cell counts were derived. The table came from immunoSEQ multiplex PCR; TCRdb's copy has only in-frame clones and leaves some out. Clonal size and the V and J genes are those of that table, whereas D and trimming came from the DNA. Counted here are 90,000 to 100,000 clones, roughly 79% occurring once; the ten biggest clones make up roughly 10%. CDR1 is MDHEN and CDR2 is SYDVKM in the germline V gene. J gave up 4 bases and V 8 bases, and 11 bases lay outside the gene matches. This CDR3 region has 15 residues. What was sequenced was peripheral blood. The chain is built from TRBV28 and TRBJ2-7; TRBD1 agrees at 10 bases. The TCR originated in a man between 65 and 85 years old with acute or convalescent COVID-19. CDR3: CASEDRDRGGYEQYF. CDR3 nucleotide sequence: TGTGCCAGCGAAGACCGGGACAGGGGTGGGTACGAGCAGTACTTC.